This TCR beta chain was recovered during a study of Ad26.COV2.S vaccination and SARS-CoV-2 variants. Study findings and constraints: For non-spike TCRs, breadth in vaccine recipients resembled that in placebo recipients.

Clones were sequenced by immunoSEQ multiplex PCR, and TCRdb holds only the in-frame ones, with some missing. The sample includes some 190,000 clones, around 88% seen only once; the top ten take 5.9%. As concerns this clone: Antigen unknown.

The junction had 11 bases not matched to a gene; V was cut back by 2 bases and J by 4 bases. Germline-derived CDR1 and CDR2 are ENHRY and SYGVKD. The CDR3 length is 18 residues. The origin of this receptor is a human donor who had recovered from COVID-19. The sample here was peripheral blood, taken after recovery from COVID-19. V usage is TRBV10-3 and J usage is TRBJ2-1; 10 bases match TRBD1. CDR3 sequence: CAISELLSGTGAYNEQFF. CDR3 nucleotide sequence: TGTGCCATCAGTGAGCTCCTTTCCGGGACAGGGGCGTACAATGAGCAGTTCTTC.